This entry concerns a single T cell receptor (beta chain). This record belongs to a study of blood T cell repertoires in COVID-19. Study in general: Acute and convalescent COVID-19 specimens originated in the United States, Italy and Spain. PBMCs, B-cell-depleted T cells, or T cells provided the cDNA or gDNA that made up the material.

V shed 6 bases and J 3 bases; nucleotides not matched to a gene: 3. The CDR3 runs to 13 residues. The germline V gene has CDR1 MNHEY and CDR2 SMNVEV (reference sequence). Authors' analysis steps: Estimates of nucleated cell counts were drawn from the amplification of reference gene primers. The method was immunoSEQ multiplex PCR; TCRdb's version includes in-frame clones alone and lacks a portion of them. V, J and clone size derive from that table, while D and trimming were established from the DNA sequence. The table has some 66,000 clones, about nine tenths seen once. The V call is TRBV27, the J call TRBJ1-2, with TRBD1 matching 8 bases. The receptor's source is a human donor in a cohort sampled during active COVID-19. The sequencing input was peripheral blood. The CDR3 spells CASRSDRDYGYTF. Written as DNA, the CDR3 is TGTGCCAGCAGATCGGACAGGGACTATGGCTACACCTTC.